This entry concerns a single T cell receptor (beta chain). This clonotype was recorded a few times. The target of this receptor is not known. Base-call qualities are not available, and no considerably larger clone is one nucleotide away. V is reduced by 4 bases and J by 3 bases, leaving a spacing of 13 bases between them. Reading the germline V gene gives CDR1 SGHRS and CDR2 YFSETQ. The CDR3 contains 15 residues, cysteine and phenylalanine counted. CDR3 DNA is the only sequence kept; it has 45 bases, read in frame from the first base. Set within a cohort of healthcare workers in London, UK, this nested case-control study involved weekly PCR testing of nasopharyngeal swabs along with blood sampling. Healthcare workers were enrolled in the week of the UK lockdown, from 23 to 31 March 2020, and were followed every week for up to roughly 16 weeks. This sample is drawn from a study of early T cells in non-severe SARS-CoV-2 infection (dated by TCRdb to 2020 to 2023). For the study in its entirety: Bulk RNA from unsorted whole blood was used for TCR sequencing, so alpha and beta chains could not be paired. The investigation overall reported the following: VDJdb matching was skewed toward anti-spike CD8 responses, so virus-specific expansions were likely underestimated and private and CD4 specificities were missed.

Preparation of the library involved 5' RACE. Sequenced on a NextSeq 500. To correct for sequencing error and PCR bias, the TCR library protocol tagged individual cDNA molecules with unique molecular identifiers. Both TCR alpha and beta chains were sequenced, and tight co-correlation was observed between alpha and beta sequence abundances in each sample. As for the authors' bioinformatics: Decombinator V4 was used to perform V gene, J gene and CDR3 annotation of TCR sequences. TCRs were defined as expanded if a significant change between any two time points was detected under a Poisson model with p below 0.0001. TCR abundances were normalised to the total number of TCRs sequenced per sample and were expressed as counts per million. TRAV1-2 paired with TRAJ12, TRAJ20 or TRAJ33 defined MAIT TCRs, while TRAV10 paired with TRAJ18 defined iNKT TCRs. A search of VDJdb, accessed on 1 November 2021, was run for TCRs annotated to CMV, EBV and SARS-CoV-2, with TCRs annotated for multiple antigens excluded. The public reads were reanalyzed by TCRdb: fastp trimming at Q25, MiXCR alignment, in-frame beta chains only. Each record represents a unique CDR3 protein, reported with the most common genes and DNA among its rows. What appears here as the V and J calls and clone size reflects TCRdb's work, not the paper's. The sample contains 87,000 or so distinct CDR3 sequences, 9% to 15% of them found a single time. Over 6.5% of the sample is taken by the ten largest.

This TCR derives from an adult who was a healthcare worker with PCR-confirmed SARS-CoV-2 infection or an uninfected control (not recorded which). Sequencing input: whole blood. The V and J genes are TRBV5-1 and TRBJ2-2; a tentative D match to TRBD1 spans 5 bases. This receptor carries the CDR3 CASSQGATYTGELFF. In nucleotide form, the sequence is TGCGCCAGCAGCCAGGGCGCTACCTACACCGGGGAGCTGTTTTTT.